This T cell receptor beta chain was captured in a study of CD8 T cells in Susac syndrome. This CDR3 has 14 residues. Per germline, CDR1 MNHEY and CDR2 SMNVEV (reference sequence). The V segment lost 11 bases and the J segment 2 bases; nucleotides outside the gene matches: 11. RNA, at roughly 0.5 to 1 ug, was reverse transcribed with random hexamers. Multiplex PCR with immunoSEQ amplified the TCR beta CDR3 across 54 Vbeta and 13 Jbeta. TCRdb redid the calling of the immunoSEQ multiplex PCR reads with MiXCR, one entry per CDR3 protein. The repertoire has some 120,000 distinct CDR3 sequences, about 94% of them found once; the top ten carry less than 0.15%. Relapsing-remitting disease, either stable or active, was present in the treatment-naive patients who were the multiple sclerosis controls.

This TCR was sampled from a human donor with multiple sclerosis. The rearrangement joins TRBV27 to TRBJ2-7, with 8 bases matching TRBD1. Sample: CD4+ T cells from PBMCs. The CDR3 region is CASRSRQGPYEQYF. CDR3 nucleotides: TGTGCCTCACGTTCCCGACAGGGGCCCTACGAGCAGTACTTC.